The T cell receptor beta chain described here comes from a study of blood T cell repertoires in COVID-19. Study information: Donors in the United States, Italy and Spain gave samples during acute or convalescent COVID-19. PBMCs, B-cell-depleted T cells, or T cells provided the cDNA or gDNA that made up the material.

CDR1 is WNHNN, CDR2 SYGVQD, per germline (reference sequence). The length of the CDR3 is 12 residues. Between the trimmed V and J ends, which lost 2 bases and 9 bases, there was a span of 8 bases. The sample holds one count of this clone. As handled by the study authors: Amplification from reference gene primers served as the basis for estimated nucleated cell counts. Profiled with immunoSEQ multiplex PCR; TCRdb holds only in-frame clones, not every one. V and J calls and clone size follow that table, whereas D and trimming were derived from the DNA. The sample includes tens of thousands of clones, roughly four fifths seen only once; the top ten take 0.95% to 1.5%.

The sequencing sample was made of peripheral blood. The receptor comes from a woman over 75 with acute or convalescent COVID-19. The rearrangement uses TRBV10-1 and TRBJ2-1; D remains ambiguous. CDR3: CASSEKASEQFF. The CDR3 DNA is TGCGCCAGCAGTGAGAAAGCGAGTGAGCAGTTCTTC.